These 11 T cell receptor beta chains were sequenced from one sample in a study of OX40 agonist ivuxolimab in advanced cancers. Only in-frame clones appear in the TCRdb table, and some are missing; sequencing was by immunoSEQ multiplex PCR. The repertoire includes about 80,000 clones, 84% of them detected once, and around 25% sits in the top ten. Sequenced material: CD4+ or CD8+ T cells sorted from blood, taken in a trial of the OX40 agonist ivuxolimab. These receptors all come from an adult with an advanced solid tumor such as melanoma, head and neck, liver or kidney cancer.

V gene TRBV7-9 combines with J gene TRBJ1-5; no clear D gene. Deletions cut 1 base from V and 3 bases from J, with 7 bases between. This CDR3 contains 14 residues. The germline CDR1 and CDR2 sequences are SEHNR and FQNEAQ (reference sequence). CDR3 residues: CASSLGADNQPQHF. The CDR3 region has the DNA TGTGCCAGCAGCTTAGGGGCAGACAATCAGCCCCAGCATTTT. The variable domain in full, completed from reference TRBV7-9 and TRBJ1-5, reads DTGVSQNPRHKITKRGQNVTFRCDPISEHNRLYWYRQTLGQGPEFLTYFQNEAQLEKSRLLSDRFSAERPKGSFSTLEIQRTEQGDSAMYLCASSLGADNQPQHFGDGTRLSIL.

The V call is TRBV5-5, the J call TRBJ1-2; D unresolved. The CDR3 extends over 12 amino acids. Germline V gene sequence: CDR1 SGHKS, CDR2 YYEKEE (reference sequence). Trimming removed 1 base at V and 3 bases at J, with 4 bases between. Here the CDR3 reads CASSLPDYGYTF. In DNA, the CDR3 is TGTGCCAGCAGCTTGCCGGACTATGGCTACACCTTC.

The chain carries TRBV7-7 and TRBJ2-5; tentatively, D is TRBD1 (6 bases). V was shortened by 1 base and J by 1 base, with 19 bases between the two germline ends. The germline V gene has CDR1 SSHAT and CDR2 FNYEAQ (reference sequence). The CDR3 has 18 residues. In DNA, the CDR3 is TGTGCCAGCAGCTTAGGACAGGCCTACCCAATTCTCCAAGAGACCCAGTACTTC. Translation gives CASSLGQAYPILQETQYF.

The chain carries TRBV11-2 and TRBJ1-4; D gene uncertain. Germline CDR1 reads SGHAT; CDR2 reads FQNNGV. The V and J ends lost 5 bases and 6 bases respectively, with 13 bases between them. CDR3 length equals 14 residues. The CDR3 DNA is TGTGCCAGCAGCGGCGGAAACAGTTATGAAAAACTGTTTTTT. Its translation: CASSGGNSYEKLFF.

This clone showed up just a few times. The genes are TRBV11-3 and TRBJ1-1; TRBD1 matches at 8 bases. From germline, CDR1 is SGHNT and CDR2 YENEEA. V shed 4 bases, J shed 10 bases, and the junction held 5 bases outside the gene matches. The CDR3 length is 12 residues. CDR3 sequence (DNA): TGTGCCAGCAGCTCGGGACAGGTCGGAGCTTTCTTT. It is translated as CASSSGQVGAFF.

The CDR3 DNA is TGTGCCAGCAGCCCCGGGACAGGGGATGGGGCCTACGAGCAGTACTTC. As protein: CASSPGTGDGAYEQYF. The V call is TRBV5-8, the J call TRBJ2-7; 10 bases agree with TRBD1. This CDR3 spans 16 amino acids. Looked up from germline, CDR1 is SGHTS and CDR2 is YDEGEE. J gave up 2 bases and V 4 bases, and 9 bases lay outside the gene matches. The full variable domain, completed using reference TRBV5-8 and TRBJ2-7, is EAGVTQSPTHLIKTRGQQATLRCSPISGHTSVYWYQQALGLGLQFLLWYDEGEERNRGNFPPRFSGRQFPNYSSELNVNALELEDSALYLCASSPGTGDGAYEQYFGPGTRLTVT.

The chain carries TRBV5-1 and TRBJ2-7; D may be TRBD1 (6 bases). Germline CDR1 SGHRS, CDR2 YFSETQ. The length of the CDR3 is 14 residues. The V gene lost 4 bases and the J gene lost 3 bases, with 14 bases spanning the gap. CDR3 sequence: CASSPSGANYEQYF. The CDR3 bases are TGCGCCAGCAGCCCCTCAGGGGCTAACTACGAGCAGTACTTC.

The gene calls are TRBV30 and TRBJ2-1; D possibly matches TRBD1 or TRBD2 (5 bases each). CDR1 and CDR2 from the germline V gene are GTSNPN and SVGIG (reference sequence). V was shortened by 2 bases and J by 7 bases, with 18 bases between the two germline ends. The CDR3 loop spans 15 amino acids. The CDR3 DNA reads TGTGCCTGGAGTCCCGGCGAGGGACCGAGGAATGAGCAGTTCTTC. This encodes CAWSPGEGPRNEQFF.

In this sample, this clone turned up once. The J gene is TRBJ1-5, the V gene TRBV6-5; TRBD1 might be the D (5 bases). V lost 4 bases and J 7 bases, leaving 14 bases between the germline ends. Germline lookup yields CDR1 MNHEY and CDR2 SVGAGI. This CDR3 is 14 amino acids long. The DNA for the CDR3 is TGTGCCAGCAGTTCTTCCCAGGGAAAACAGCCCCAGCATTTT. Its translation is CASSSSQGKQPQHF.

This sequence joins TRBV9 and TRBJ2-7, with TRBD1 matching over 10 bases. The CDR3 is made up of 17 amino acids. The V gene end was trimmed by 0 bases and the J gene end by 0 bases; junction bases not matched to a gene: 6. Germline CDR1 reads SGDLS; CDR2 reads YYNGEE. CDR3 sequence reads: CASSVDPGTGVSYEQYF. CDR3 nucleotide sequence: TGTGCCAGCAGCGTAGATCCCGGGACAGGGGTCTCCTACGAGCAGTACTTC.

This sequence joins TRBV6-1 and TRBJ2-1; 12 bases align to TRBD2. J was trimmed by 3 bases and V by 4 bases; bases with no gene match: 7. Germline assignment: CDR1 MNHNS and CDR2 SASEGT. The CDR3 is made up of 17 amino acids. The CDR3 is CASSGTGTSGFYNEQFF. DNA for the CDR3: TGTGCCAGCAGTGGTACTGGGACTAGCGGGTTCTACAATGAGCAGTTCTTC.